A selection of T cell receptor beta chains follows, all from one sample in a study of beta chain features in type 1 diabetes. The protocol was immunoSEQ multiplex PCR, while the TCRdb copy is restricted to in-frame clones and leaves out a portion. The sample lists 150,000 to 190,000 clones; 10% were seen once. The sample comprised central memory CD4+ T cells from blood. These receptors were taken from a man aged 30-40 years with type 1 diabetes. Each CDR3 is given with its conserved first and last residue. A D gene is named only where the DNA matches it firmly. The size entry is marked missing in some rows and otherwise reads once, few, many or a size class.

CDR3 protein: CASSEAWGQGTYSNQPQHF
CDR3 DNA: TGTGCCAGCAGTGAAGCTTGGGGACAGGGTACTTATAGCAATCAGCCCCAGCATTTT
D gene: TRBD1
clone size: .
J gene: TRBJ1-5
V gene: TRBV6-1

CDR3 protein: CASSARTGGEETQYF
CDR3 DNA: TGTGCCAGTAGTGCGAGGACAGGGGGCGAAGAGACCCAGTACTTC
D gene: TRBD1
clone size: .
J gene: TRBJ2-5
V gene: TRBV19

CDR3 protein: CASSPPREENYGYTF
CDR3 DNA: TGTGCCAGCAGTCCCCCCCGGGAGGAGAACTATGGCTACACCTTC
D gene: .
clone size: .
J gene: TRBJ1-2
V gene: TRBV5-8

CDR3 protein: CSAAGGGYTF
CDR3 DNA: TGCAGTGCCGCGGGCGGTGGCTACACCTTC
D gene: .
clone size: .
J gene: TRBJ1-2
V gene: TRBV20-1

CDR3 protein: CASITAGTSGTNEQFF
CDR3 DNA: TGTGCCAGCATCACGGCCGGGACTAGCGGAACCAATGAGCAGTTCTTC
D gene: TRBD2
clone size: few
J gene: TRBJ2-1
V gene: TRBV28

CDR3 protein: CASSLNMGPATGELFF
CDR3 DNA: TGTGCCAGCAGCTTAAATATGGGGCCGGCCACCGGGGAGCTGTTTTTT
D gene: .
clone size: few
J gene: TRBJ2-2
V gene: TRBV11-2

CDR3 protein: CASSYPSGKAGEQYF
CDR3 DNA: TGTGCCAGCAGCTACCCATCCGGGAAGGCCGGCGAGCAGTACTTC
D gene: .
clone size: .
J gene: TRBJ2-7
V gene: TRBV7-9

CDR3 protein: CASSYLAGGSTGELFF
CDR3 DNA: TGCGCCAGCAGCTACCTAGCGGGAGGCTCCACCGGGGAGCTGTTTTTT
D gene: TRBD2
clone size: .
J gene: TRBJ2-2
V gene: TRBV5-1

CDR3 protein: CASSLDSGVETQYF
CDR3 DNA: TGTGCCAGCAGTTTAGACTCGGGTGTGGAGACCCAGTACTTC
D gene: .
clone size: few
J gene: TRBJ2-5
V gene: TRBV28

CDR3 protein: CASSLGSGYNEQFF
CDR3 DNA: TGCGCCAGCAGCTTAGGTAGCGGATACAATGAGCAGTTCTTC
D gene: .
clone size: .
J gene: TRBJ2-1
V gene: TRBV5-1

CDR3 protein: CASSLEEGYEQYF
CDR3 DNA: TGTGCCAGCAGCTTAGAGGAGGGTTACGAGCAGTACTTC
D gene: .
clone size: few
J gene: TRBJ2-7
V gene: TRBV7-2

CDR3 protein: CASSPQGVPSYEQYF
CDR3 DNA: TGCGCCAGCAGTCCGCAGGGGGTACCATCCTACGAGCAGTACTTC
D gene: TRBD1
clone size: .
J gene: TRBJ2-7
V gene: TRBV5-1

CDR3 protein: CASSEASTEAFF
CDR3 DNA: TGTGCCAGCAGTGAGGCCTCGACTGAAGCTTTCTTT
D gene: .
clone size: .
J gene: TRBJ1-1
V gene: TRBV2

CDR3 protein: CASSRRLAAKETQYF
CDR3 DNA: TGTGCCAGCAGCCGAAGACTAGCGGCAAAAGAGACCCAGTACTTC
D gene: TRBD2
clone size: .
J gene: TRBJ2-5
V gene: TRBV4-2

CDR3 protein: CASSAGGTEAFF
CDR3 DNA: TGTGCCAGCAGTGCAGGGGGCACTGAAGCTTTCTTT
D gene: TRBD1
clone size: few
J gene: TRBJ1-1
V gene: TRBV28

CDR3 protein: CASSRGLSANEQFF
CDR3 DNA: TGTGCCAGCAGCCGGGGGTTATCTGCCAATGAGCAGTTCTTC
D gene: .
clone size: few
J gene: TRBJ2-1
V gene: TRBV11-2

CDR3 protein: CSVGSRLTGAYNEQFF
CDR3 DNA: TGCAGCGTTGGTAGTAGGTTGACTGGAGCCTACAATGAGCAGTTCTTC
D gene: .
clone size: .
J gene: TRBJ2-1
V gene: TRBV29-1

CDR3 protein: CASSTSGGTYNEQFF
CDR3 DNA: TGTGCCAGCAGCACCTCAGGGGGCACCTACAATGAGCAGTTCTTC
D gene: TRBD1
clone size: few
J gene: TRBJ2-1
V gene: TRBV7-8

CDR3 protein: CASSEASIRGRNEQFF
CDR3 DNA: TGTGCCAGCAGTGAAGCGAGTATAAGGGGAAGGAATGAGCAGTTCTTC
D gene: .
clone size: few
J gene: TRBJ2-1
V gene: TRBV6-1

CDR3 protein: CASNPGRHSYEQYF
CDR3 DNA: TGTGCCAGCAACCCCGGGAGGCACAGCTACGAGCAGTACTTC
D gene: TRBD2
clone size: .
J gene: TRBJ2-7
V gene: TRBV11-2

CDR3 protein: CASSPLGGHEQFF
CDR3 DNA: TGTGCCAGCAGCCCACTAGGGGGACATGAGCAGTTCTTC
D gene: .
clone size: .
J gene: TRBJ2-1
V gene: TRBV7-9

CDR3 protein: CASSLRSGDGYTF
CDR3 DNA: TGTGCCAGCAGCTTAAGGTCAGGTGATGGCTACACCTTC
D gene: .
clone size: few
J gene: TRBJ1-2
V gene: TRBV7-9

CDR3 protein: CSVEGGAVYEQYF
CDR3 DNA: TGCAGCGTTGAGGGGGGGGCTGTCTACGAGCAGTACTTC
D gene: .
clone size: few
J gene: TRBJ2-7
V gene: TRBV29-1

CDR3 protein: CASSLAPRETQYF
CDR3 DNA: TGCGCCAGCAGCTTGGCCCCACGGGAGACCCAGTACTTC
D gene: .
clone size: few
J gene: TRBJ2-5
V gene: TRBV5-1

CDR3 protein: CASSLDQRRTSGEQYF
CDR3 DNA: TGTGCCAGCAGCTTGGACCAGCGAAGAACTTCCGGCGAGCAGTACTTC
D gene: .
clone size: .
J gene: TRBJ2-7
V gene: TRBV5-4

CDR3 protein: CAWSGGLAETQYF
CDR3 DNA: TGTGCCTGGAGTGGAGGTCTAGCGGAGACCCAGTACTTC
D gene: .
clone size: .
J gene: TRBJ2-5
V gene: TRBV30